This T cell receptor beta chain was observed in a study of blood T cell repertoires in COVID-19 (TCRdb year 2020). About the investigation overall: The collaborator samples originated in the United States, Italy and Spain and spanned the acute and convalescent phases of COVID-19. The prospective study material was composed of cDNA or gDNA derived from T cells, B-cell-depleted T cells, or PBMCs. The dataset comprised deeply sampled blood TCRbeta repertoires from subjects exposed to, actively infected with, or recovered from COVID-19. A freely available public database, intended as a resource for researchers studying the immune response to SARS-CoV-2, is where the repertoires were released. The samples were drawn from the first 160 participants of the ongoing ImmuneRACE study and from 1,254 subjects provided by 6 global collaborators. Nearly every sample came with metadata listing a de-identified subject ID, COVID-19 status, age in years and sex. Where HLA class I and class II types were available, the types were taken from metadata supplied by the sample provider, not from assay-based typing.

In regard to this clone: The clone's antigen remains unknown. No much larger clonotype is one base removed from it; base qualities were not supplied.

TCRbeta CDR3 regions were amplified from genomic DNA by means of the immunoSEQ Assay, a bias-controlled multiplex PCR. The source study handled its data this way. The number of nucleated cells in each sample was estimated from the amplification of reference gene primers within the assay. To quantify the absolute abundance of each unique TCRbeta CDR3 rearrangement, sequence reads were collapsed and filtered. For each sample, productive Simpson clonality was calculated as the square root of Simpson's diversity index across productive rearrangements. Sourced from immuneACCESS, this table was stored by TCRdb with only in-frame sequences that have V and J called. A share of the clones is absent; for the studies checked, an unresolved V gene accounts for under half, and the remainder has no known explanation. V and J calls and clone size are copied from that table; D and trimming were computed from the DNA. This sample holds approximately 120,000 clones; 69% were observed only once. The ten largest account for under 2.5% of the sample.

Looking up the germline V gene (reference sequence) yields CDR1 GTSNPN and CDR2 SVGIG. The trim is 5 bases for V and 4 bases for J, with a gap of 9 bases between the germline ends. From the cysteine through the phenylalanine, the CDR3 covers 12 amino acids. Of all the DNA, just the CDR3 is kept, 36 bases in frame from base 1. Collaborating institutions collected whole blood in K2EDTA tubes following their own protocols. For TCRbeta analysis, collaborator samples were shipped as frozen whole blood, as isolated PBMCs, or as DNA extracted from either sample type. Results the study describes overall, beyond this receptor: The amount of clinical and demographic metadata varied by source and participant and was provided uncurated.

This clonotype originated in a woman in her 70s with acute or convalescent COVID-19. The sequenced material came from peripheral blood. The sequence joins TRBV30 to TRBJ2-1; confidence is insufficient to name the D gene. The sequenced DNA: TGTGCCTGGGCCGGAGTTTACAATGAGCAGTTCTTC. It is translated as CAWAGVYNEQFF.